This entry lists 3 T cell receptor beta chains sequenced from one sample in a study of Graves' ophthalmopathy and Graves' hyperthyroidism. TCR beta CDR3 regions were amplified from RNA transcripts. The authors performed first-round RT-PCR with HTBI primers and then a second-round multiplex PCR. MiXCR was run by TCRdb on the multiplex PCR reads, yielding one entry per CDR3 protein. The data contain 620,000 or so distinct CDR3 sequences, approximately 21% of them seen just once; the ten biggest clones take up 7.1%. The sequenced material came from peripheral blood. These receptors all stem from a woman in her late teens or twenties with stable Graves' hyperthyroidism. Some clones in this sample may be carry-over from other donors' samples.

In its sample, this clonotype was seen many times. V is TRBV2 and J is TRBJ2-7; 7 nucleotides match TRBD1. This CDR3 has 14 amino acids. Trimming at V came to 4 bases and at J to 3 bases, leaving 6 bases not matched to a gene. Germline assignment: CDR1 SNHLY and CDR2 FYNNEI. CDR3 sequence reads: CASSVEGAGYEQYF. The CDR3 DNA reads TGTGCCAGCAGTGTCGAGGGGGCTGGCTACGAGCAGTACTTC.

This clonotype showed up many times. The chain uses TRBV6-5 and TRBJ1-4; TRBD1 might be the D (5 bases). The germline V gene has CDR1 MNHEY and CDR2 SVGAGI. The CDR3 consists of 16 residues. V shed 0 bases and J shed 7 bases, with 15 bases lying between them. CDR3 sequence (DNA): TGTGCCAGCAGTTACTCGCCGACGGGACGATCTGAAAAACTGTTTTTT. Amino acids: CASSYSPTGRSEKLFF.

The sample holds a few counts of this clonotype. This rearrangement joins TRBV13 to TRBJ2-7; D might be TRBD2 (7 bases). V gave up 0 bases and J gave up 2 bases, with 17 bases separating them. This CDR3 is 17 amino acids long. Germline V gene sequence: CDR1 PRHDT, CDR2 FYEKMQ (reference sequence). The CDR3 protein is CASSLGRGAYRAYEQYF. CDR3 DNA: TGTGCCAGCAGCTTAGGACGGGGGGCGTACCGGGCCTACGAGCAGTACTTC.